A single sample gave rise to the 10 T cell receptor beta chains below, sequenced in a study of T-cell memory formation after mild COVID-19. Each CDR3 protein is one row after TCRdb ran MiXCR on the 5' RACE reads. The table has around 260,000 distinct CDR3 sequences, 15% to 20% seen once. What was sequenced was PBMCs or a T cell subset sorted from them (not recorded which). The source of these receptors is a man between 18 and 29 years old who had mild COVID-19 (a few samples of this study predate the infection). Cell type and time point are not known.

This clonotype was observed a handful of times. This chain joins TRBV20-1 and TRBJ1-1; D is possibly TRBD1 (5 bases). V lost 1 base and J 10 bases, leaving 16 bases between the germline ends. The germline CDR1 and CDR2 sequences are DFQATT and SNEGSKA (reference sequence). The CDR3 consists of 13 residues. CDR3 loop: CSARGGGRSGAFF. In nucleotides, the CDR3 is TGCAGTGCTAGAGGGGGGGGGAGGAGTGGAGCTTTCTTT.

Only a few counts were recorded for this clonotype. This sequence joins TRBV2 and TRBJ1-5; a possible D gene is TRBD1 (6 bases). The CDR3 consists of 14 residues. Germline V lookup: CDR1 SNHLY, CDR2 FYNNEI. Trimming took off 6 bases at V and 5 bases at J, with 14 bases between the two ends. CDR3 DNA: TGTGCCAGCAGAGACAGGTTGGTCGATCAGCCCCAGCATTTT. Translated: CASRDRLVDQPQHF.

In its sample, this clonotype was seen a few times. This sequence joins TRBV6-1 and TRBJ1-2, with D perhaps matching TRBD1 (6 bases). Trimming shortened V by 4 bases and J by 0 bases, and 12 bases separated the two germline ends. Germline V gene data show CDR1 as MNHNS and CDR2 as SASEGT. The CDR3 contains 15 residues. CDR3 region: CASSAPTGPNYGYTF. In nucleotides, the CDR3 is TGTGCCAGCAGTGCCCCGACAGGCCCTAACTATGGCTACACCTTC.

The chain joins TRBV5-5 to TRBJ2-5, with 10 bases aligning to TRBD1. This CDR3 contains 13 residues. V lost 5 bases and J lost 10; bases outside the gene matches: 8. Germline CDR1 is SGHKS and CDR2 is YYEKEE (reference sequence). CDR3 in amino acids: CASSRTGGIYQYF. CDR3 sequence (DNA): TGTGCCAGCAGTCGGACAGGGGGTATTTACCAGTACTTC.

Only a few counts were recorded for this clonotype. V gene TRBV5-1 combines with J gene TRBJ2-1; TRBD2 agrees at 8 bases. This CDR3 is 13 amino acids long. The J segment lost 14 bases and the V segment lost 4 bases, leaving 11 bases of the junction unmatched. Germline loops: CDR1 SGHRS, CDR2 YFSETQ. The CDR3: CASSPRGGLQEFF. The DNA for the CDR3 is TGCGCCAGCAGCCCCCGGGGGGGACTTCAGGAGTTCTTC.

CDR3 DNA: TGTGCCAGCAGTAAGGGCGGGGCGAACACCGGGGAGCTGTTTTTT. Translation: CASSKGGANTGELFF. The rearrangement joins TRBV13 to TRBJ2-2, with D possibly being TRBD2 (6 bases). The CDR3 consists of 15 residues. Germline CDR1 is PRHDT and CDR2 is FYEKMQ (reference sequence). Trimming pared 6 bases from V and 0 bases from J, leaving 11 bases between.

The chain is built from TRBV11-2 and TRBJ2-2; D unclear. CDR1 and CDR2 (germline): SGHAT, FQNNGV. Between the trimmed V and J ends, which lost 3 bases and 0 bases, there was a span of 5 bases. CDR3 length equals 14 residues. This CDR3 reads CASSFISNTGELFF. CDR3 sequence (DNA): TGTGCCAGCAGCTTCATTTCGAACACCGGGGAGCTGTTTTTT.

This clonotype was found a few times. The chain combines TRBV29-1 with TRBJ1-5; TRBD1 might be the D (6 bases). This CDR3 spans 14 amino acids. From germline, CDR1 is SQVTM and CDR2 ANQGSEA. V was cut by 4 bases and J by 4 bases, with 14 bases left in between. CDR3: CSVAFGGGNQPQHF. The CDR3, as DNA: TGCAGCGTTGCGTTCGGAGGGGGGAATCAGCCCCAGCATTTT. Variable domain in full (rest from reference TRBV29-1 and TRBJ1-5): SAVISQKPSRDICQRGTSLTIQCQVDSQVTMMFWYRQQPGQSLTLIATANQGSEATYESGFVIDKFPISRPNLTFSTLTVSNMSPEDSSIYLCSVAFGGGNQPQHFGDGTRLSIL.

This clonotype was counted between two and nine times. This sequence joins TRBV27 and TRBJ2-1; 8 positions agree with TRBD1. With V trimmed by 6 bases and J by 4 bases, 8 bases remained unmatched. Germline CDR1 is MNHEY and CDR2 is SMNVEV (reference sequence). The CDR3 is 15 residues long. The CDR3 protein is CASRVTGGAYNEQFF. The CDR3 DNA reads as TGTGCCAGCAGGGTTACAGGGGGTGCATACAATGAGCAGTTCTTC.

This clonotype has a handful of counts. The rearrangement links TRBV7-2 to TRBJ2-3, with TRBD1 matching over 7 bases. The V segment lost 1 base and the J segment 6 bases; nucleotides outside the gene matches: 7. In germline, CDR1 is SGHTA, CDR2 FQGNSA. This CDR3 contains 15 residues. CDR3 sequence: CASSLGQGIGDTQYF. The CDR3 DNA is TGTGCCAGCAGCTTAGGACAGGGAATTGGTGATACGCAGTATTTT.